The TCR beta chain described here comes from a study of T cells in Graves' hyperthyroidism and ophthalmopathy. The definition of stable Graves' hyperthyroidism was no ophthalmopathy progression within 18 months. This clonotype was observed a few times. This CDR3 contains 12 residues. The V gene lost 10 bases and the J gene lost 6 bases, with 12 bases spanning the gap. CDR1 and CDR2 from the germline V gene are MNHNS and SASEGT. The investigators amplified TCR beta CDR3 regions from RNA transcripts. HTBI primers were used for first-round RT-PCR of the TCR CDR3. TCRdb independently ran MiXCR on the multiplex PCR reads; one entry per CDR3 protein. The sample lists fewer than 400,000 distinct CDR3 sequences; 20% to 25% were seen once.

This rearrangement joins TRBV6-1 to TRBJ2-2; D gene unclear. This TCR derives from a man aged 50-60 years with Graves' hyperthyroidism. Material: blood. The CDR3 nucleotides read TGTGCCACACGTGAGTCAGCCGGGGAGCTGTTTTTT. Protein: CATRESAGELFF.